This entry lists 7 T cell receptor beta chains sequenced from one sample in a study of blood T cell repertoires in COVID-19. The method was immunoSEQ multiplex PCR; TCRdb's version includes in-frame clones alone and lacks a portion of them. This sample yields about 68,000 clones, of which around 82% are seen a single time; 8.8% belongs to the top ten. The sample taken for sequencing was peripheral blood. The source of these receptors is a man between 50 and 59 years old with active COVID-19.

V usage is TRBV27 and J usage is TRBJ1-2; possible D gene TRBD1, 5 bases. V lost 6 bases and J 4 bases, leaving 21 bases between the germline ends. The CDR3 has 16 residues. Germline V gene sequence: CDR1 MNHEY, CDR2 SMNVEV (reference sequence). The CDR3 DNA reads TGTGCCAGCAGGCCCCCCTCGTCGCAGGGCATCTATGGCTACACCTTC. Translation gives CASRPPSSQGIYGYTF.

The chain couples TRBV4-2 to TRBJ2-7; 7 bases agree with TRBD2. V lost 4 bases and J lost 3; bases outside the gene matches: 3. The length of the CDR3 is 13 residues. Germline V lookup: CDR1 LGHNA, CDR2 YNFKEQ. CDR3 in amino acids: CASSRGGRYEQYF. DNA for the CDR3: TGTGCCAGCAGCCGCGGGGGTCGCTACGAGCAGTACTTC.

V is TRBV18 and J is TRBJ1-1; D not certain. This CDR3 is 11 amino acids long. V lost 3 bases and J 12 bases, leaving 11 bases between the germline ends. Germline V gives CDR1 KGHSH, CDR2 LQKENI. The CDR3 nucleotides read TGTGCCAGCTCACCCGATTGGGCGCCTTTCTTT. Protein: CASSPDWAPFF.

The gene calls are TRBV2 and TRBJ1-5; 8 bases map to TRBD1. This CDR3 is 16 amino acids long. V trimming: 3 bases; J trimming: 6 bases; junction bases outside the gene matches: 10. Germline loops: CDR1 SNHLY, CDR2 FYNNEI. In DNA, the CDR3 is TGTGCCAGCAGTGAGATTACGACAGGGGTTGCTCAGCCCCAGCATTTT. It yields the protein CASSEITTGVAQPQHF.

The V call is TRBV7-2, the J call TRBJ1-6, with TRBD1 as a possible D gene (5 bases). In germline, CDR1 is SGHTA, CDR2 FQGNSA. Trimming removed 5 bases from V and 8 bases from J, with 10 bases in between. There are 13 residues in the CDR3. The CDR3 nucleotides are TGTGCCAGCAGCACCGACAGCTATTCACCCCTCCACTTT. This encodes CASSTDSYSPLHF.

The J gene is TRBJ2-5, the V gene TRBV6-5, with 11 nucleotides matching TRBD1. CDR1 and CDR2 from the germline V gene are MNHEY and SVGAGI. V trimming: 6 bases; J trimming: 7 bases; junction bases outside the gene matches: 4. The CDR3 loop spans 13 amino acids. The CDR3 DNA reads TGTGCCAGCAGCCCGGGACAGGGGGGGACCCAGTACTTC. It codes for CASSPGQGGTQYF.

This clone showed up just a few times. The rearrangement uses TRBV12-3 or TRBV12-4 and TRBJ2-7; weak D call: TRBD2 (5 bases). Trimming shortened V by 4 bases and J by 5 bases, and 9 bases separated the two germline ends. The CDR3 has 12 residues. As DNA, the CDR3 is TGTGCCAGCAGTTCCTCGGGGAACGAGCAGTACTTC. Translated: CASSSSGNEQYF.